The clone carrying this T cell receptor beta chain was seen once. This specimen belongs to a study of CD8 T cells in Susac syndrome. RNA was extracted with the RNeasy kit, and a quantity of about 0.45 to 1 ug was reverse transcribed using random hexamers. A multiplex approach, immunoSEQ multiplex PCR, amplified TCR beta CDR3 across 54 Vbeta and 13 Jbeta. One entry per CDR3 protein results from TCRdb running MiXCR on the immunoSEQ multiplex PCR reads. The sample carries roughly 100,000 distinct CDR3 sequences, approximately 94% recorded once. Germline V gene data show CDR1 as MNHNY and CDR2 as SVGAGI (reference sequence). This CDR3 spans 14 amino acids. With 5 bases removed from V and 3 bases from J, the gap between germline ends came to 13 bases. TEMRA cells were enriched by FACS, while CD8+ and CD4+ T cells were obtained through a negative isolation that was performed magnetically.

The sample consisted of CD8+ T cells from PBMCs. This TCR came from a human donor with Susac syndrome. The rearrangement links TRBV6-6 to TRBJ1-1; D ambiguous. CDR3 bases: TGTGCCAGCAGTCCCCCCGGGTATGACACTGAAGCTTTCTTT. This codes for CASSPPGYDTEAFF.